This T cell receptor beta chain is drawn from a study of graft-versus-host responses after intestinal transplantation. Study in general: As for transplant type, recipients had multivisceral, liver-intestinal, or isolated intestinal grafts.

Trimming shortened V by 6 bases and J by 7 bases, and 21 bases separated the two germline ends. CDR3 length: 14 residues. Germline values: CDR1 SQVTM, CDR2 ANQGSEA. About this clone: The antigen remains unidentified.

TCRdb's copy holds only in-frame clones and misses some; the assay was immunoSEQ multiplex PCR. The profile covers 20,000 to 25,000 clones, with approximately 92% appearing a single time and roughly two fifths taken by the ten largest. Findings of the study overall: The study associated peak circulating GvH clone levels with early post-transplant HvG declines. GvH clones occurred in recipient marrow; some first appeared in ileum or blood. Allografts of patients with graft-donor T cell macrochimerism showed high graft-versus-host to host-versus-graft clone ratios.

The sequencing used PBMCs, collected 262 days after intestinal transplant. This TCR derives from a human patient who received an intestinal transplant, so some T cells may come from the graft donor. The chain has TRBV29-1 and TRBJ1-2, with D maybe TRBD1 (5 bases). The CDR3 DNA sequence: TGCAGCGTCGGAGTCGGGGGTTCTACTCGTGGCTACACCTTC. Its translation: CSVGVGGSTRGYTF. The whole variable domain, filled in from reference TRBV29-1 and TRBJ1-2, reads SAVISQKPSRDICQRGTSLTIQCQVDSQVTMMFWYRQQPGQSLTLIATANQGSEATYESGFVIDKFPISRPNLTFSTLTVSNMSPEDSSIYLCSVGVGGSTRGYTFGSGTRLTVV.